This T cell receptor (beta chain) was sequenced during a study of T cells in Graves' hyperthyroidism and ophthalmopathy (dated by TCRdb to between 2018 and 2021). About the study as a whole: Peripheral blood samples were taken at the time of initial diagnosis, prior to any treatment. To identify distinguishing TCR V-J signatures, a discovery cohort of around 100 patients was used, comprising 43 with Graves' ophthalmopathy and roughly 60 with stable Graves' hyperthyroidism. Whether ophthalmopathy could be predicted prospectively was tested in an independent validation cohort made up of about 20 hyperthyroidism patients plus 17 patients who later progressed to ophthalmopathy. The 100 or so discovery patients were divided at random into training and test sets in a 7:3 ratio. Thyroid tissue and blood T-cell repertoires from six Graves' hyperthyroidism patients were also compared in the study. After blood sampling, hyperthyroidism patients were treated with methimazole at a starting dose of 30 mg daily, and ophthalmopathy patients were treated with high-dose intravenous methylprednisolone. The paper reports TCR Vbeta CDR3 sequencing of 140 or so peripheral blood samples: around 45 ophthalmopathy, around 80 hyperthyroidism and approximately 17 progressor patients.

What the work shows at the level of the full study, not this receptor alone: A model built on a 13 V-J signature distinguished ophthalmopathy from stable hyperthyroidism, reaching 85% to 90% sensitivity and under 84% specificity in cross-validation and 80%/75% in testing. No statistical method was used to fix the sample size in advance, and group allocation was not hidden from the investigators. In validation, the model predicted progression to ophthalmopathy with over 65% sensitivity and over 72% specificity, a median of around six months before onset. Most expanded thyroid clonotypes (frequency above 0.001) were also detected in blood, suggesting blood repertoires may reflect thyroid immune responses.

The table lists this clonotype with many counts. No cognate antigen has been identified for it. No base quality values were provided; no much bigger clone lies one nucleotide off. The TCR beta CDR3 regions were amplified from RNA transcripts. A first-round RT-PCR of the TCR CDR3 used the HTBI primer set with the Qiagen OneStep RT-PCR kit. Libraries were constructed in a second round of multiplex PCR, after which size selection and purification were carried out. The libraries were sequenced on an Illumina HiSeq2000 using paired-end 100 bp reads. As for the authors' bioinformatics: Raw data were processed with SOAPnuke, discarding reads with adapters, uncalled bases, mean Phred below 15, or no exact constant-primer or identifier match. High-quality paired reads were merged with COPE v1.2.5, and unique nucleotide sequences were defined as clonotypes. MiTCR v1.1 was used to align clonotypes to the IMGT TRBV, TRBD and TRBJ reference segments. The analysis was restricted to V-J combinations with a frequency above 0.0001, which together covered 99.2% of the repertoires. The TCS score was defined as the ratio of F50 (clonal expansion) to E x V (chaos), calculated using BLOSUM62-based TCRdist between CDR3 peptides within each V-J. Welch's t-statistics and random forest reduced 500 to 550 V-J features to 13, which were used in a naive Bayes classifier (R e1071). The raw public data were reprocessed by TCRdb itself: fastp quality trimming at Q25, MiXCR clonotype calling, in-frame beta chains only. Under each unique CDR3 protein, matching rows form one entry showing the most common genes and DNA. The V and J calls were determined by TCRdb, not by the authors. Counted in this sample were about 590,000 distinct CDR3 sequences; approximately 14% of them appeared once. Clones ranked in the top ten supply about 7% of the sample.

Stable Graves' hyperthyroidism was defined as no progression to ophthalmopathy during 18 months of follow-up. Hyperthyroidism patients were newly diagnosed, with disease duration under 2 months, and aged 18 to 65 years. Any patient with an uncontrolled infection, another autoimmune disease, pregnancy or lactation was excluded. Diagnoses relied on clinical symptoms, serum thyroxine and TRAb, thyroid ultrasound and orbital computed tomography. PBMCs were isolated from 7.5 to 10 ml of fresh peripheral blood by Ficoll-Paque density gradient centrifugation. Total RNA was extracted with Trizol reagent, and quality was checked on an Agilent 2100 Bioanalyzer. Sequenced input: blood. The TCR sequence derives from a woman aged 25 to 39 with Graves' hyperthyroidism.

The nucleotides are TGCAGTGCTAGAGATAGGACAGAGGGGGCAGATACGCAGTATTTT. The encoded protein is CSARDRTEGADTQYF. This sequence uses TRBV20-1 and TRBJ2-3; the D segment could be TRBD1, given 6 matching bases. At the junction V is shortened by 0 bases and J by 4 bases, with 14 bases in between. The CDR3 spans 15 residues, from the cysteine through the phenylalanine. CDR3 DNA only is kept here, 45 bases in frame from base 1. The germline V gene (reference sequence) sets CDR1 to DFQATT and CDR2 to SNEGSKA.